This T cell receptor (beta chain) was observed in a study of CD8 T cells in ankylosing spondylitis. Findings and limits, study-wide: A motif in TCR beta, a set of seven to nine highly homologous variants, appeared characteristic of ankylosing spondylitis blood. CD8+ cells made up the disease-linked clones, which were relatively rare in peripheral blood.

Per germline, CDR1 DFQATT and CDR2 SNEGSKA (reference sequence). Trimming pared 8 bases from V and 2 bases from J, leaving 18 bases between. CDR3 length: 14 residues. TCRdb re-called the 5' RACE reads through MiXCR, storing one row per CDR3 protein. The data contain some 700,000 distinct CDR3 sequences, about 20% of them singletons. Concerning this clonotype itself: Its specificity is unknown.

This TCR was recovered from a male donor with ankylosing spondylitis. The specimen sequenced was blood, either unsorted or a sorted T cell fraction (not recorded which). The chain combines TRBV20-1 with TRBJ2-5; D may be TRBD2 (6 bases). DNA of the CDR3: TGCAGTAGCCCCACCCGGGGAGGTCAAGAGACCCAGTACTTC. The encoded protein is CSSPTRGGQETQYF.